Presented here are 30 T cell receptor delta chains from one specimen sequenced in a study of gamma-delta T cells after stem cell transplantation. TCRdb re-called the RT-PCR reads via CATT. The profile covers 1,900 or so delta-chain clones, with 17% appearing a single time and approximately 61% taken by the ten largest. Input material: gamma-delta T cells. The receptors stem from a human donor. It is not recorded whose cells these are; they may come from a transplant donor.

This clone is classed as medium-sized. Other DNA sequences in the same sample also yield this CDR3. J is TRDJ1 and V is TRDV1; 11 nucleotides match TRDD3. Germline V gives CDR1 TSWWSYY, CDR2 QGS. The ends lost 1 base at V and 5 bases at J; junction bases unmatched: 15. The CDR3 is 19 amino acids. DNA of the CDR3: TGTGCTCTTGGGGAACGAGAGCCCCCCGACTGGGGGATAAAGGATAAACTCATCTTT. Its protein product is CALGEREPPDWGIKDKLIF.

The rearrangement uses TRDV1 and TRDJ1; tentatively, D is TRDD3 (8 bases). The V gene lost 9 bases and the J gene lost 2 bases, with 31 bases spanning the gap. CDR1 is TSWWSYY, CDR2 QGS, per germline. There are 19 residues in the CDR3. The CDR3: CALLPPPVLGALLTDKLIF. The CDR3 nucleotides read TGTGCTCTCCTTCCTCCCCCCGTACTGGGGGCCTTACTTACCGATAAACTCATCTTT.

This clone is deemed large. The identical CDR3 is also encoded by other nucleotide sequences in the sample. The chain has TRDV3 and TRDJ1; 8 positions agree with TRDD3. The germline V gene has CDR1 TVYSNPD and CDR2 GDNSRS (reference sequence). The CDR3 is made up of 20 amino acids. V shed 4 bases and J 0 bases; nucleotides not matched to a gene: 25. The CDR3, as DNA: TGTGCCTCAGGGGACTCTACGACGACTGGGGGGATGGCCAACACCGATAAACTCATCTTT. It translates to CASGDSTTTGGMANTDKLIF.

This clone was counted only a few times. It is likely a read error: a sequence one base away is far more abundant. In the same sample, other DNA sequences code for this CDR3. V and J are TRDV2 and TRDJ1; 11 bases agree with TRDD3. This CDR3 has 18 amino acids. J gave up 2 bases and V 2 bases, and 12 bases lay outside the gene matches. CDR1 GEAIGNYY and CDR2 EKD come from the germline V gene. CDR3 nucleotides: TGTGCCTGTGACATAGTGGGGGATACGCGATCTTATACCGATAAACTCATCTTT. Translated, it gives CACDIVGDTRSYTDKLIF.

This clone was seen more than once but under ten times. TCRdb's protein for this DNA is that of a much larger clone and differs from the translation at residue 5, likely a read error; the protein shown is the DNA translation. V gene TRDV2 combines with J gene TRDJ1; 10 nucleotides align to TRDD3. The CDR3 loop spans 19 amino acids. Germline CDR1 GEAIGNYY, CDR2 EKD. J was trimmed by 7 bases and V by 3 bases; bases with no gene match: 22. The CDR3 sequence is CACDAVMAQLGDRIGKLIF. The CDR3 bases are TGTGCCTGTGACGCCGTTATGGCTCAGCTGGGGGATAGAATCGGTAAACTCATCTTT.

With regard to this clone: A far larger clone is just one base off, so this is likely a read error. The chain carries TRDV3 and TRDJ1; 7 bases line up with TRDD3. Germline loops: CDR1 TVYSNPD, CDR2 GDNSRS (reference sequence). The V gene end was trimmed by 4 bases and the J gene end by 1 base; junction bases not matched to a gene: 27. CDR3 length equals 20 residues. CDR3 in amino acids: CASGDSTPTGVMASTDKLIF. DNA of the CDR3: TGTGCCTCAGGGGACTCTACGCCGACTGGGGTGATGGCCAGCACCGATAAACTCATCTTT. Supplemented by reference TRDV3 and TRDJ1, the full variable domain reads CDKVTQSSPDQTVASGSEVVLLCTYDTVYSNPDLFWYRIRPDYSFQFVFYGDNSRSEGADFTQGRFSVKHILTQKAFHLVISPVRTEDSATYYCASGDSTPTGVMASTDKLIFGKGTRVTVEP.

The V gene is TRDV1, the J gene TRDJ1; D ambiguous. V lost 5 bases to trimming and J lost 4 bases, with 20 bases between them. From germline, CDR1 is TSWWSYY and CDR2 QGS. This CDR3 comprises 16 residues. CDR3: CALGCPLRPRRDKLIF. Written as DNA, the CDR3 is TGTGCTCTTGGGTGTCCGCTTCGGCCACGACGCGATAAACTCATCTTT.

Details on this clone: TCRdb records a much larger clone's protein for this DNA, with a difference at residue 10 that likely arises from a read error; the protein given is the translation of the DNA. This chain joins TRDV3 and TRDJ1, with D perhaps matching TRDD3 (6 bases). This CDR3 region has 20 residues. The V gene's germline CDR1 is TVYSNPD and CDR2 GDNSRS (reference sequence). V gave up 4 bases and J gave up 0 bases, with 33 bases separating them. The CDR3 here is CASGDSTTTVGMANTDKLIF. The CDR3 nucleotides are TGTGCCTCAGGGGACTCTACGACGACTGTGGGGATGGCCAACACCGATAAACTCATCTTT. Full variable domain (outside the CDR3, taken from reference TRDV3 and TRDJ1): CDKVTQSSPDQTVASGSEVVLLCTYDTVYSNPDLFWYRIRPDYSFQFVFYGDNSRSEGADFTQGRFSVKHILTQKAFHLVISPVRTEDSATYYCASGDSTTTVGMANTDKLIFGKGTRVTVEP.

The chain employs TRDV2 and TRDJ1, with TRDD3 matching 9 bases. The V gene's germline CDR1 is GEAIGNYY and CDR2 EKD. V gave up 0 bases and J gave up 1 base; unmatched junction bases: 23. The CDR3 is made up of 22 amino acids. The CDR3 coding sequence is TGTGCCTGTGACACCGTCGAGAGTACTGGGGGAGCAATTTCCCTGAGCACCGATAAACTCATCTTT. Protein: CACDTVESTGGAISLSTDKLIF.

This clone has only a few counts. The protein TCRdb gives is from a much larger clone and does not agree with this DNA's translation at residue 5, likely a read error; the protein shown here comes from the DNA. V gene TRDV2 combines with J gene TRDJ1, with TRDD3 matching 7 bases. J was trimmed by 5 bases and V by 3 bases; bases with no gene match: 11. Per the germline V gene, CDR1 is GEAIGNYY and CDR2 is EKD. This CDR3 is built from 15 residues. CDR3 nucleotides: TGTGCCTGTGACGCCGTACTGGGGAAAGGGGATAAACTCATCTTT. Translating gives CACDAVLGKGDKLIF.

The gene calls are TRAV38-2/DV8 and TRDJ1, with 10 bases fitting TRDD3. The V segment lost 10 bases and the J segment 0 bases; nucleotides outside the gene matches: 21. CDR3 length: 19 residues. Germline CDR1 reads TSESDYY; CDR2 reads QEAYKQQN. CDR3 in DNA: TGTGCTCTTTTCCTGCGTCGCTGGGGGATAATGGGGTACACCGATAAACTCATCTTT. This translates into CALFLRRWGIMGYTDKLIF.

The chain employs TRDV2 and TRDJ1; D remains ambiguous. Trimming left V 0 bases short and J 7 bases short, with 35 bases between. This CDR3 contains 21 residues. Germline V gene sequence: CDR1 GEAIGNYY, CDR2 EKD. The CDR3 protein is CACDTVEHNLLIGGLTAKLIF. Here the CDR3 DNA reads TGTGCCTGTGACACCGTTGAGCACAACCTGCTTATTGGTGGTCTCACAGCTAAACTCATCTTT.

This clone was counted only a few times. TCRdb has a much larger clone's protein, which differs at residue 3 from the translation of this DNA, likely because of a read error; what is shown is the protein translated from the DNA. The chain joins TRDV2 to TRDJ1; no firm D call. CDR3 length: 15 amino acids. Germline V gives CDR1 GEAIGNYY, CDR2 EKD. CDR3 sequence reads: CAFDTAAPYTDKLIF. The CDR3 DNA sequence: TGTGCCTTTGACACCGCTGCGCCTTACACCGATAAACTCATCTTT.

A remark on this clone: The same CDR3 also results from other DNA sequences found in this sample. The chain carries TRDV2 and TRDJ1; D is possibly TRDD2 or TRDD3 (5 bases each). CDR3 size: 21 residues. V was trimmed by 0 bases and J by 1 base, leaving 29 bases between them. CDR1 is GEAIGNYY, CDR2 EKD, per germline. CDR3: CACDTVSLGDTSTQSTDKLIF. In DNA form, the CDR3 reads TGTGCCTGTGACACCGTGTCGCTGGGAGATACTTCCACTCAATCCACCGATAAACTCATCTTT.

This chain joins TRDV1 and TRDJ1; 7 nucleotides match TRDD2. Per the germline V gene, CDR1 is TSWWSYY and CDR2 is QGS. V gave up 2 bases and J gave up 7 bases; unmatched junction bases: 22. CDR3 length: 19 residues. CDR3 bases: TGTGCTCTTGGGGAAGAACCTTCCTGCGGGTCCTGGCAGTCCAGTAAACTCATCTTT. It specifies CALGEEPSCGSWQSSKLIF.

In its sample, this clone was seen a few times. The CDR3 protein is CAAKANNKGDDHTDKLIF. For the CDR3, the DNA is TGTGCAGCAAAGGCCAACAATAAGGGGGATGACCACACCGATAAACTCATCTTT. The gene calls are TRAV29/DV5 and TRDJ1, with 7 bases fitting TRDD3. This CDR3 comprises 18 residues. The V gene's germline CDR1 is NSMFDY and CDR2 ISSIKDK. Losses at the gene ends were 3 bases for V and 0 bases for J; bases not matched to a gene: 17.

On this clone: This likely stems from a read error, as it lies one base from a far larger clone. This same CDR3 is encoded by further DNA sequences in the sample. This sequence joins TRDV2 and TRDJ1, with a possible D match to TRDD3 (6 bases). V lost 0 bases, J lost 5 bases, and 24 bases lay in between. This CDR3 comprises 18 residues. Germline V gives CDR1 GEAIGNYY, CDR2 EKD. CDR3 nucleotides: TGTGCCTGTGACACCGTTGGGGGTCCCCCCTATGGGACTGATAAACTCATCTTT. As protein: CACDTVGGPPYGTDKLIF.

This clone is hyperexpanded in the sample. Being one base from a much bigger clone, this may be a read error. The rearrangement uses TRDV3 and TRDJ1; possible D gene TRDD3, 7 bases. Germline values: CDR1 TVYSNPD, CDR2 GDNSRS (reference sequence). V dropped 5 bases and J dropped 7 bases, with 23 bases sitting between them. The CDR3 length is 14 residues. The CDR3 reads CALSSYDLGAKLIF. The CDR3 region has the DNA TGTGCCCTCTCCTCCTACGACCTGGGGGCTAAACTCATCTTT.

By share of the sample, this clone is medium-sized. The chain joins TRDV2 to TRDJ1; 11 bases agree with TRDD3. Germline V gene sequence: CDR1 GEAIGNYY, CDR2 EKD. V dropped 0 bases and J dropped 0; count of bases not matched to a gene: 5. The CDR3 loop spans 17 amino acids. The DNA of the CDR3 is TGTGCCTGTGACACCCTAACTGGGGGATATAACACCGATAAACTCATCTTT. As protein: CACDTLTGGYNTDKLIF.

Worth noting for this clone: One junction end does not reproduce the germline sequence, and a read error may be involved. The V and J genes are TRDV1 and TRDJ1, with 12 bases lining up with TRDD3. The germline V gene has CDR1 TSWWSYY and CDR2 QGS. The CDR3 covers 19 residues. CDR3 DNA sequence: TGCTCTGGGGGATACGTGATCCCCCCCCCCCTCTACAGGGCCGATAAACTCATCTTT. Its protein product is CSGGYVIPPPLYRADKLIF.

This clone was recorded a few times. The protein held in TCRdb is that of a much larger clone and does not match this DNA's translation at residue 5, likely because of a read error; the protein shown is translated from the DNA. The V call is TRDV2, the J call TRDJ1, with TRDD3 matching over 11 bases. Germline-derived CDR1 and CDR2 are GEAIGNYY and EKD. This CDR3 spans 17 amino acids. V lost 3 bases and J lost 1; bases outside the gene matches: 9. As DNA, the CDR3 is TGTGCCTGTGACTTTCTCATGGGGGATACGGTCACCGATAAACTCATCTTT. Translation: CACDFLMGDTVTDKLIF.

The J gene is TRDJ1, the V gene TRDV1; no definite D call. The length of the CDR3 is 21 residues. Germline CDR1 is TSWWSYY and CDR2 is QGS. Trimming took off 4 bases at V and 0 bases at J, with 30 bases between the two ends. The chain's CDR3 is CALGARPICVLWLLDTDKLIF. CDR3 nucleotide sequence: TGTGCTCTTGGGGCAAGGCCGATCTGTGTACTGTGGTTGTTGGACACCGATAAACTCATCTTT.

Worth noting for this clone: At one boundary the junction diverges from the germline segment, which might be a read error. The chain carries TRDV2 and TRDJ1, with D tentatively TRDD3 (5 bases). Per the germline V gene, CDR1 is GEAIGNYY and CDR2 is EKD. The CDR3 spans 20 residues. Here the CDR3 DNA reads TGTGCCTGTGACACTCTACCTTATCGGGCTGGTGTCTCTTACACCGATACACTCATCTTT. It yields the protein CACDTLPYRAGVSYTDTLIF.

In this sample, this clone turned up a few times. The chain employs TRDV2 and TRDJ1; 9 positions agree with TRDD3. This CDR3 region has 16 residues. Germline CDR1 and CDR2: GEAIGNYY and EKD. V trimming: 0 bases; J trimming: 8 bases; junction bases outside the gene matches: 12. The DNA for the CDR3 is TGTGCCTGTGACACCGTCGGGGATACGAAAAGGAAAAAACTCATCTTT. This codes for CACDTVGDTKRKKLIF.

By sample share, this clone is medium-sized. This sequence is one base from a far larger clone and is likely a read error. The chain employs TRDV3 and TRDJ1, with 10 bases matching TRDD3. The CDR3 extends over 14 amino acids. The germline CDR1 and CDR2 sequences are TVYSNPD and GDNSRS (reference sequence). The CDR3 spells CALSSYDLGDKPIF. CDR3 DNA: TGTGCCCTCTCCTCCTACGACCTGGGGGATAAACCCATCTTT.

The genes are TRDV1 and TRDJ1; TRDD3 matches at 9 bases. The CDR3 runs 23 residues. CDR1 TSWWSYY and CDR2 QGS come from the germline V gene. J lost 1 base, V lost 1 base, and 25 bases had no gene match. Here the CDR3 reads CALGERTATGRGDTLLPTDKLIF. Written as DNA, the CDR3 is TGTGCTCTTGGGGAACGAACGGCAACTGGAAGGGGGGATACTCTACTACCCACCGATAAACTCATCTTT.

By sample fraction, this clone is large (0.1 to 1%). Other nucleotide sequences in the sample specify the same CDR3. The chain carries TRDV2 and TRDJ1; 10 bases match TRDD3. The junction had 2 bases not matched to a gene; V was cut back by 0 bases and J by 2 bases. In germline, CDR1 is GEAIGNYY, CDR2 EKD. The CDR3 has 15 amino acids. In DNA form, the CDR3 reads TGTGCCTGTGACACCGTACTGGGGGATACCGATAAACTCATCTTT. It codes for CACDTVLGDTDKLIF.

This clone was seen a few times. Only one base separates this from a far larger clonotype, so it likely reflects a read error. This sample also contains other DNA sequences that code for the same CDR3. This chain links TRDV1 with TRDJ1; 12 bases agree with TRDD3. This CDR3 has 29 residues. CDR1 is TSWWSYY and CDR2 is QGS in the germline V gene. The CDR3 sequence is CALGENESFLLGERYWGILRNWRSDKLIF. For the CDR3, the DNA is TGCGCTCTTGGGGAAAACGAATCTTTCCTACTTGGGGAGCGGTACTGGGGGATACTGAGGAACTGGCGTTCCGATAAACTCATCTTT.

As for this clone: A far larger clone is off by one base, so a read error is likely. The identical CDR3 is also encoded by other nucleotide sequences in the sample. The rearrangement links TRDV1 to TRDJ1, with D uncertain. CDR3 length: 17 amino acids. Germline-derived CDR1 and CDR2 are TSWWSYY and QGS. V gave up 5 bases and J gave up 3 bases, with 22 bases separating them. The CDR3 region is CALGKRITFRASDKLIF. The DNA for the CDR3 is TGTGCTCTTGGGAAACGAATCACATTTCGGGCCTCCGATAAACTCATCTTT.

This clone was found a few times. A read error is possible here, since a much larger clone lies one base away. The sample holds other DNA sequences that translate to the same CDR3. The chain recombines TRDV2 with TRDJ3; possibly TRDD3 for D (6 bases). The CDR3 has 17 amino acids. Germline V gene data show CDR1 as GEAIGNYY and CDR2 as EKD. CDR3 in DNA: TGTGCCTGTGACACTACTGGGATTTCCTGGGACACCCGCCAGATGTTTTTC. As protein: CACDTTGISWDTRQMFF.